The rows below give T cell receptor beta chains drawn from one sample of a study of T cells expressing NK-cell markers. From its re-call of the 5' RACE reads, TCRdb lists each CDR3 protein once, without DNA. The sample totals under 200,000 distinct CDR3 sequences; its top ten clones hold roughly 20%. Sequencing was performed on blood T cells: a sorted CD56 or NKG2C T cell subset, CD4+ or CD8+ T cells, or bulk PBMC T cells (not recorded which). These receptors came from a woman aged 18 to 75 in good health. The CDR3 runs from the conserved cysteine through the conserved F or W. Fields, in order: J gene, V gene, CDR3 protein.

TRBJ1-1 TRBV19 CASSMSGNTEAFF
TRBJ2-5 TRBV24-1 CATSDGGQETQYF
TRBJ2-3 TRBV7-6 CASRKWQGYTDTQYF
TRBJ2-5 TRBV7-2 CASSLGRWRQETQYF
TRBJ1-1 TRBV27 CASSLRGNTEAFF
TRBJ2-3 TRBV6-1 CASRRQVDRTDTQYF
TRBJ2-7 TRBV4-2 CASSQLGTNYEQYF
TRBJ1-5 TRBV2 CASSGGAAQPQHF
TRBJ2-1 TRBV5-1 CASSYFTGQAKYNEQFF
TRBJ2-2 TRBV7-4 CASSLGVSSGGWELFF
TRBJ2-2 TRBV11-2 CASSLDWTGLNTGELFF
TRBJ2-3 TRBV2 CASSDIRPYTDTQYF
TRBJ1-1 TRBV5-6 CASSLATVAVEAFF
TRBJ1-4 TRBV5-6 CASSSGTGLSADEKLFF
TRBJ2-1 TRBV28 CASCPLVHYNEQFF
TRBJ1-3 TRBV2 CASRNGGAGNTIYF
TRBJ2-5 TRBV12-3/TRBV12-4 CASSFGQRKETQYF
TRBJ1-1 TRBV27 CASSLNGMNTEAFF
TRBJ1-6 TRBV20-1 CSASGGGYSPLHF